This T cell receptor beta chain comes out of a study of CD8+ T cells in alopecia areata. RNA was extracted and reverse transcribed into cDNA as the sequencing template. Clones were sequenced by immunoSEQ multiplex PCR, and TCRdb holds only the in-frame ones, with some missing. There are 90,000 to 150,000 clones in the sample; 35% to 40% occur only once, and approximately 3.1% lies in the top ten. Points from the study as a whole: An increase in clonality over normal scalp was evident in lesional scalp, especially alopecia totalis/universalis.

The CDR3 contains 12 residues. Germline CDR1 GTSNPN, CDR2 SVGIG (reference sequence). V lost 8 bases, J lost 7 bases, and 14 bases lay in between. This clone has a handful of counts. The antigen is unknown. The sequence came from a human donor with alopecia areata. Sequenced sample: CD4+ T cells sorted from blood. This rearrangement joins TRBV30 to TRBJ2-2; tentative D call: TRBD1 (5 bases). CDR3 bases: TGTGCCGGGGCAAGGGGCGGCGGGGAGCTGTTTTTT. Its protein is CAGARGGGELFF.